A selection of T cell receptor beta chains follows, all from one sample in a study of PD-L1 blockade in urothelial cancer. Sequencing used immunoSEQ multiplex PCR; TCRdb keeps in-frame clones, though not all of them. The sample gives around 56,000 clones, 85% to 90% of which show up once; 2.5% to 3.5% is in the top ten. Specimen: PBMCs, collected around atezolizumab (anti-PD-L1) treatment. These receptors were collected from a man aged 50 to 60 with urothelial cancer. Each CDR3 is given with its conserved first and last residue. A D gene is named only where the DNA matches it firmly. Clone sizes are given selectively: once, few, many, or a class where the clone is expanded.

cdr3_length,clone_size,d_call,v_call,j_call,cdr3_nt,cdr3_aa
14,once,TRBD1,TRBV7-9,TRBJ1-2,TGTGCCAGCAGGCCACAGGGGTCTGTCTATGGCTACACCTTC,CASRPQGSVYGYTF
16,NA,TRBD1,TRBV7-2,TRBJ2-7,TGTGCCAGCAGCTGGGGGCGGGACAGGGTAGTACACGAGCAGTACTTC,CASSWGRDRVVHEQYF
13,few,NA,TRBV27,TRBJ2-3,TGTGCCAGCAGTCTAGGACTGGTGGATACGCAGTATTTT,CASSLGLVDTQYF
14,NA,NA,TRBV9,TRBJ2-1,TGTGCCAGCAGCCTAGGGTGGCTGTCGAATGAGCAGTTCTTC,CASSLGWLSNEQFF
13,NA,NA,TRBV7-2,TRBJ2-1,TGTGCCAGCAGCTTACAAGCTTTTAATGAGCAGTTCTTC,CASSLQAFNEQFF
15,NA,TRBD2,TRBV27,TRBJ2-2,TGTGCCAGCAATAGCGGGAGGGTGAACACCGGGGAGCTGTTTTTT,CASNSGRVNTGELFF
16,NA,NA,TRBV7-9,TRBJ2-2,TGTGCCAGCAGCTTAAATGCGGGCGGCTACCCCGGGGAGCTGTTTTTT,CASSLNAGGYPGELFF
16,NA,NA,TRBV11-2,TRBJ2-1,TGTGCCAGCAGCTTTATAACTAAAAGCTCCTACAATGAGCAGTTCTTC,CASSFITKSSYNEQFF
15,few,NA,TRBV4-1,TRBJ1-2,TGCGCCAGCAGCCAAGGCATCCAGGGTGGGTATGGCTACACCTTC,CASSQGIQGGYGYTF
14,NA,TRBD2,TRBV5-1,TRBJ2-7,TGCGCCAGCAGCTTACTAGCGGGAGGCTACGAGCAGTACTTC,CASSLLAGGYEQYF
15,NA,NA,TRBV10-1,TRBJ2-7,TGCGCCAGCAGTGAGTCGAAGGAGCGGAGCTACGAGCAGTACTTC,CASSESKERSYEQYF
18,NA,TRBD2,TRBV10-2,TRBJ2-3,TGCGCCAGCAGTGAGTCTTGGAATAGCGGGAGTCTTTACGATACGCAGTATTTT,CASSESWNSGSLYDTQYF
16,NA,TRBD2,TRBV27,TRBJ2-7,TGTGCCAGCAGTTTCGGGAGGAGCGGGTCCTCCTACGAGCAGTACTTC,CASSFGRSGSSYEQYF
16,NA,NA,TRBV19,TRBJ2-5,TGTGCCAGTAGTCCCCGGACACACGGCCGCCAAGAGACCCAGTACTTC,CASSPRTHGRQETQYF
19,NA,NA,TRBV19,TRBJ2-6,TGTGCCAGTAGTAGTCCCCTAAGACACGTTAAGGAGGATGCCAACGTCCTGACTTTC,CASSSPLRHVKEDANVLTF
14,NA,NA,TRBV5-1,TRBJ1-5,TGCGCCAGCAGCTTGGACGGCGGCAGTCAGCCCCAGCATTTT,CASSLDGGSQPQHF
13,few,NA,TRBV5-1,TRBJ1-2,TGCGCCAGCAGCCCCCGGACAGACTATGGCTACACCTTC,CASSPRTDYGYTF
17,NA,TRBD2,TRBV27,TRBJ2-5,TGTGCCAGCAGACCTCTAGCGGGAGGCTTTTTCCAAGAGACCCAGTACTTC,CASRPLAGGFFQETQYF
17,NA,TRBD2,TRBV7-3,TRBJ2-3,TGTGCCAGCAGCGACGGACTAGCGGGACTTAGCACAGATACGCAGTATTTT,CASSDGLAGLSTDTQYF
12,NA,NA,TRBV2,TRBJ2-7,TGTGCCAGCATGGCAGGGAGGTACGAGCAGTACTTC,CASMAGRYEQYF
14,NA,TRBD2,TRBV2,TRBJ2-7,TGTGCCAGCAGATTAGCGGGGACGTTATACGAGCAGTACTTC,CASRLAGTLYEQYF
13,few,NA,TRBV6-1,TRBJ1-1,TGTGCCAGCAGTGTGGCCTTGAACACTGAAGCTTTCTTT,CASSVALNTEAFF
15,NA,TRBD2,TRBV9,TRBJ2-5,TGTGCCAGCAGCCCACAGCGGGGGGCTTTTGGGACCCAGTACTTC,CASSPQRGAFGTQYF
14,NA,TRBD2,TRBV7-2,TRBJ2-1,TGTGCCAGTCGGGGGGAGCTTGGGTACAATGAGCAGTTCTTC,CASRGELGYNEQFF
15,NA,NA,TRBV6-6,TRBJ1-1,TGTGCCAGCAGTTACCCCGAAGGTGGGAGCACTGAAGCTTTCTTT,CASSYPEGGSTEAFF
13,NA,TRBD1,TRBV5-1,TRBJ1-2,TGCGCCAGCAGCCTAGGGACAGATCATGGCTACACCTTC,CASSLGTDHGYTF
15,once,NA,TRBV6-1,TRBJ2-7,TGTGCCAGCGTTGTCAGTGGGGCAGGGCCCCACGAGCAGTACTTC,CASVVSGAGPHEQYF
19,NA,TRBD2,TRBV28,TRBJ2-1,TGTGCCAGCAGTTGGACTAGCGGGAGGGTTAAGGGTTTATACAATGAGCAGTTCTTC,CASSWTSGRVKGLYNEQFF
15,NA,TRBD2,TRBV7-9,TRBJ2-2,TGTGCCAGCAGCAGGATCGGGAGGGACACCGGGGAGCTGTTTTTT,CASSRIGRDTGELFF
16,NA,NA,TRBV5-5,TRBJ2-6,TGTGCCAGCAGCTTGAATCTTTTCTCTGGGGCCAACGTCCTGACTTTC,CASSLNLFSGANVLTF
16,NA,NA,TRBV9,TRBJ2-2,TGTGCCAGCAGCGCCGTCCCGCGGGCAGACACCGGGGAGCTGTTTTTT,CASSAVPRADTGELFF
15,NA,NA,TRBV18,TRBJ2-7,TGTGCCAGCTCAGGGACCGGGACTCACCTCTACGAGCAGTACTTC,CASSGTGTHLYEQYF
15,NA,NA,TRBV6-6,TRBJ1-1,TGTGCCAGCAGTACCGCCGGGGGGAGGTCCACTGAAGCTTTCTTT,CASSTAGGRSTEAFF
12,NA,NA,TRBV7-9,TRBJ1-5,TGTGCCAGCAGCTTGGGCAATAAGCCCCAGCATTTT,CASSLGNKPQHF
18,once,NA,TRBV5-1,TRBJ1-6,TGCGCCAGCAGCTTGGAGTCTGGCTCCAGCTCCTATAATTCACCCCTCCACTTT,CASSLESGSSSYNSPLHF
13,NA,NA,TRBV28,TRBJ1-3,TGTGCCAGCAGTTTCGCAGGAAGCAACACCATATATTTT,CASSFAGSNTIYF
15,once,NA,TRBV7-8,TRBJ1-4,TGTGCCAGCAGCTTAGGCGGGGGAAAGGGTGAAAAACTGTTTTTT,CASSLGGGKGEKLFF
15,NA,NA,TRBV28,TRBJ1-1,TGTGCCAGCAGCCCCACCTGGGGGCCGCGGACTGAAGCTTTCTTT,CASSPTWGPRTEAFF
15,NA,TRBD2,TRBV28,TRBJ2-7,TGTGCCAGCAGTTTGTGGACTAGCGGGAAGCAAGAGCAGTACTTC,CASSLWTSGKQEQYF
17,NA,TRBD2,TRBV13,TRBJ2-1,TGTGCCAGCAGCTTAAGTGGCGGGAGGGCCTGGGGCAATGAGCAGTTCTTC,CASSLSGGRAWGNEQFF
16,NA,TRBD2,TRBV2,TRBJ2-3,TGTGCCAGCAGTGAAGCTGAAGCGGGAGCGGCAGATACGCAGTATTTT,CASSEAEAGAADTQYF
14,NA,NA,TRBV5-1,TRBJ2-2,TGCGCCAGCACCCAACAGAGGAACACCGGGGAGCTGTTTTTT,CASTQQRNTGELFF
15,NA,NA,TRBV11-2,TRBJ1-6,TGTGCCAGCAGCTCCTCCGGGACACCTAATTCACCCCTCCACTTT,CASSSSGTPNSPLHF
16,NA,NA,TRBV15,TRBJ1-5,TGTGCCACCAGCAGAGATGTCAGGGCAGGCAATCAGCCCCAGCATTTT,CATSRDVRAGNQPQHF
15,NA,TRBD2,TRBV30,TRBJ2-1,TGTGCCTGGAGTGCGTCACTAGCGGGAGTTCTTGAGCAGTTCTTC,CAWSASLAGVLEQFF
14,once,NA,TRBV21-1,TRBJ2-5,TGTGCCAGCAGCATACGACAGGGGGTAGGGACCCAGTACTTC,CASSIRQGVGTQYF
13,NA,NA,TRBV19,TRBJ2-2,TGTGCCAGTACCCGGGGGAACGCCGGGGAGCTGTTTTTT,CASTRGNAGELFF
14,once,NA,TRBV19,TRBJ2-1,TGTGCCAGTAGTCGGGATACCTCCTACAATGAGCAGTTCTTC,CASSRDTSYNEQFF
22,NA,TRBD2,TRBV27,TRBJ2-7,TGTGCCAGCAGTTTATCCACTAGGGGTTCCGGGACTAGCGGGACTAGACTCTACGAGCAGTACTTC,CASSLSTRGSGTSGTRLYEQYF
12,NA,NA,TRBV2,TRBJ1-2,TGTGCCAGCAGAGGGGAAGGGATGGGCTACACCTTC,CASRGEGMGYTF
16,once,TRBD1,TRBV10-1,TRBJ2-1,TGCGCCAGCAGCCGGCGGGCGACAGGGACCTACAATGAGCAGTTCTTC,CASSRRATGTYNEQFF
16,NA,NA,TRBV10-3,TRBJ2-2,TGTGCCATCAGTGGAAGACTACTCCTGAACACCGGGGAGCTGTTTTTT,CAISGRLLLNTGELFF
14,NA,NA,TRBV7-2,TRBJ2-7,TGTGCCAGCAGCTTAGGGCCCCCTTCCTACGAGCAGTACTTC,CASSLGPPSYEQYF